These T cell receptor beta chains were read from a single sample in a study of blood T cell repertoires in COVID-19. The data were produced by immunoSEQ multiplex PCR, yet TCRdb's version contains in-frame clones alone and is incomplete. The sample consists of around 230,000 clones, 75% to 90% of them appearing once. Sequenced material: peripheral blood. The source of these receptors is a woman aged 55 to 70 with active or convalescent COVID-19. Both conserved end residues are part of each CDR3. Each record gives: J gene, clone size, V gene, D gene, CDR3 DNA, CDR3 protein. A D gene is named only where the DNA matches it firmly. Size is omitted from some rows. Given values are once, few, many or a class for expanded clones.

j_gene: TRBJ1-4; abundance: .; v_gene: TRBV7-9; d_gene: TRBD1; CDR3nt: TGTGCCAGCAGCATAGCAGGGGGCGGTGAAAAACTGTTTTTT; CDR3aa: CASSIAGGGEKLFF
j_gene: TRBJ2-3; abundance: .; v_gene: TRBV5-6; d_gene: TRBD2; CDR3nt: TGTGCCAGCTCCGCCGGGAGGGCAAAAGATACGCAGTATTTT; CDR3aa: CASSAGRAKDTQYF
j_gene: TRBJ1-2; abundance: .; v_gene: TRBV12-3/TRBV12-4; d_gene: TRBD1; CDR3nt: TGTGCCAGCAGTAGTGGACAGGGTGGCGGCTACACCTTC; CDR3aa: CASSSGQGGGYTF
j_gene: TRBJ1-6; abundance: .; v_gene: TRBV2; d_gene: TRBD1; CDR3nt: TGTGCCAGCAGTCTGGCCCGGGACAGAGTATCCCCCCTCCACTTT; CDR3aa: CASSLARDRVSPLHF
j_gene: TRBJ1-5; abundance: few; v_gene: TRBV12-3/TRBV12-4; d_gene: .; CDR3nt: TGTGCCAGCAGTTTAGACGGGGATCAGCCCCAGCATTTT; CDR3aa: CASSLDGDQPQHF
j_gene: TRBJ2-5; abundance: .; v_gene: TRBV12-3/TRBV12-4; d_gene: .; CDR3nt: TGTGCCAGCAGCACCCCGAGAGAGACCCAGTACTTC; CDR3aa: CASSTPRETQYF
j_gene: TRBJ1-2; abundance: few; v_gene: TRBV3-1/TRBV3-2; d_gene: TRBD1; CDR3nt: TGTGCCAGCAGCACCCGGGACAGTGGGTACACCTTC; CDR3aa: CASSTRDSGYTF
j_gene: TRBJ2-2; abundance: .; v_gene: TRBV6-5; d_gene: TRBD2; CDR3nt: TGTGCCAGCAGCAGGGAGGGATTAGGGACCGGGGAGCTGTTTTTT; CDR3aa: CASSREGLGTGELFF
j_gene: TRBJ1-3; abundance: .; v_gene: TRBV4-3; d_gene: .; CDR3nt: TGCGCCAGCAGCCAAGCAGGGGTCGGATTCTATTTT; CDR3aa: CASSQAGVGFYF
j_gene: TRBJ2-2; abundance: .; v_gene: TRBV12-2; d_gene: .; CDR3nt: TGTGCAAGTCGCTTAGTTCAGGGGGAGGAGCTGTTTTTT; CDR3aa: CASRLVQGEELFF
j_gene: TRBJ1-5; abundance: .; v_gene: TRBV19; d_gene: TRBD1; CDR3nt: TGTGCCAGTAGCGACAGGGTCAGATATGGCAATCAGCCCCAGCATTTT; CDR3aa: CASSDRVRYGNQPQHF
j_gene: TRBJ2-1; abundance: .; v_gene: TRBV7-9; d_gene: TRBD2; CDR3nt: TGTGCCAGCAGCCCCCTCCGGGCAGCGGGGCGAACCTACAATGAGCAGTTCTTC; CDR3aa: CASSPLRAAGRTYNEQFF
j_gene: TRBJ2-5; abundance: .; v_gene: TRBV5-1; d_gene: .; CDR3nt: TGCGCCAGCAGCGGGGCGGGGAAAGAGACCCAGTACTTC; CDR3aa: CASSGAGKETQYF
j_gene: TRBJ2-3; abundance: .; v_gene: TRBV19; d_gene: TRBD1; CDR3nt: TGTGCCAGTAGTACCACAGGGGCTAGGGATACGCAGTATTTT; CDR3aa: CASSTTGARDTQYF
j_gene: TRBJ1-2; abundance: .; v_gene: TRBV4-1; d_gene: TRBD1; CDR3nt: TGCGCCAGCAGCCAAGGGACAGGGAATGGCTACACCTTC; CDR3aa: CASSQGTGNGYTF
j_gene: TRBJ2-5; abundance: .; v_gene: TRBV10-3; d_gene: .; CDR3nt: TGTGCCATCAGTGAGACGATGACAGTTGAAGAGACCCAGTACTTC; CDR3aa: CAISETMTVEETQYF
j_gene: TRBJ1-6; abundance: .; v_gene: TRBV7-9; d_gene: TRBD1; CDR3nt: TGTGCCAGCAGGAGTACAGGGGGGAATTCACCCCTCCACTTT; CDR3aa: CASRSTGGNSPLHF
j_gene: TRBJ1-2; abundance: .; v_gene: TRBV11-2; d_gene: .; CDR3nt: TGTGCCAGCAGCTTAGTCGGGAGGACTAACTATGGCTACACCTTC; CDR3aa: CASSLVGRTNYGYTF
j_gene: TRBJ2-3; abundance: few; v_gene: TRBV6-5; d_gene: .; CDR3nt: TGTGCCAGCAGTCGGCGGCGGGGAGATACGCAGTATTTT; CDR3aa: CASSRRRGDTQYF
j_gene: TRBJ2-7; abundance: few; v_gene: TRBV4-1; d_gene: .; CDR3nt: TGCGCCAGCAGCCAAGCCGGACAGTATGAGTCCTACGAGCAGTACTTC; CDR3aa: CASSQAGQYESYEQYF
j_gene: TRBJ2-3; abundance: .; v_gene: TRBV9; d_gene: .; CDR3nt: TGTGCCAGCAGCGTAGGGGCAGGGGAAGGCACAGATACGCAGTATTTT; CDR3aa: CASSVGAGEGTDTQYF
j_gene: TRBJ1-2; abundance: .; v_gene: TRBV11-1; d_gene: TRBD1; CDR3nt: TGTGCCAGCAGTACGCGGGACAGGCGAGACTATGGCTACACCTTC; CDR3aa: CASSTRDRRDYGYTF
j_gene: TRBJ1-2; abundance: .; v_gene: TRBV29-1; d_gene: .; CDR3nt: TGCAGCGTTGGAGGGAAGTGGGGTGGCTACACCTTC; CDR3aa: CSVGGKWGGYTF
j_gene: TRBJ2-5; abundance: .; v_gene: TRBV7-3; d_gene: .; CDR3nt: TGTGCCAGCAGGAATCCCCCAGGGGAGACCCAGTACTTC; CDR3aa: CASRNPPGETQYF
j_gene: TRBJ2-2; abundance: .; v_gene: TRBV5-1; d_gene: .; CDR3nt: TGCGCCAGCAGCTTGGAGGCGGCAGCCACCTACACCGGGGAGCTGTTTTTT; CDR3aa: CASSLEAAATYTGELFF
j_gene: TRBJ2-1; abundance: .; v_gene: TRBV19; d_gene: .; CDR3nt: TGTGCCAGTAGTATTTCAGGGGGGAGGTACAATGAGCAGTTCTTC; CDR3aa: CASSISGGRYNEQFF